This T cell receptor beta chain stems from a study of CD8 T cells in Susac syndrome. About the study: There were Susac syndrome patients who were therapy-naive at blood draw, others on corticosteroids, and others on intravenous immunoglobulin alone.

Sequencing targeted TCR beta in T cells from blood (CD8+ and CD4+). The CD8+ and CD4+ T cells were negatively isolated, with the TEMRA cells enriched by FACS. The RNA, 0.5 to 1 ug, was put through reverse transcription using random hexamers. MiXCR, applied by TCRdb to the immunoSEQ multiplex PCR reads, yields one record per CDR3 protein. Seen here are some 150,000 distinct CDR3 sequences, around 95% observed once, and the top ten hold 0.084%. This sequence originates from a human donor with Susac syndrome. Sequencing was performed on CD4+ T cells from PBMCs.

CDR3 DNA sequence: TGTGCCAGCAGCGCTGACGTTCAGGACACGGGTGGCTACACCTTC. This translates into CASSADVQDTGGYTF. This rearrangement joins TRBV5-6 to TRBJ1-2, with D possibly TRBD1 on 5 matching bases. CDR1 and CDR2 from the germline V gene are SGHDT and YYEEEE. V was cut by 4 bases and J by 7 bases, with 20 bases left in between. The CDR3 runs to 15 residues.